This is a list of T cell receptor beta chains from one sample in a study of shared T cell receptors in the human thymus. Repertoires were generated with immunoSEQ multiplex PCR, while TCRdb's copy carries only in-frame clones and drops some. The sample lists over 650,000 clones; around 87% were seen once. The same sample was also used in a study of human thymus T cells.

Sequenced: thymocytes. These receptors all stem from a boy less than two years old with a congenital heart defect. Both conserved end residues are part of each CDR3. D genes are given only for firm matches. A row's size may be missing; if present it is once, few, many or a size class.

CASSTRDRGNEKLFF | TGTGCCAGCAGTACCAGGGACAGGGGGAATGAAAAACTGTTTTTT | TRBD1 | NA | TRBJ1-4 | 15 | TRBV6-5
CASSYGGGFGTEAFF | TGTGCCAGCAGTTACGGGGGGGGGTTTGGCACTGAAGCTTTCTTT | NA | few | TRBJ1-1 | 15 | TRBV6-5
CASSLAEGRSSYGYTF | TGCGCCAGCAGCTTGGCCGAGGGTAGGAGCTCCTATGGCTACACCTTC | NA | NA | TRBJ1-2 | 16 | TRBV5-1
CASSFSGGALRFTDTQYF | TGTGCCAGTAGTTTTAGCGGGGGGGCCTTGCGATTTACAGATACGCAGTATTTT | TRBD2 | NA | TRBJ2-3 | 18 | TRBV19
CASSEGLSVVAVDSYNEQFF | TGTGCCAGCAGTGAAGGCCTTAGTGTAGTAGCGGTGGACTCCTACAATGAGCAGTTCTTC | NA | NA | TRBJ2-1 | 20 | TRBV2
CASSQEVLAGARAKNIQYF | TGCGCCAGCAGCCAAGAAGTACTAGCGGGAGCCCGAGCCAAAAACATTCAGTACTTC | TRBD2 | NA | TRBJ2-4 | 19 | TRBV4-3
CASSPTGYNEQFF | TGTGCCAGCAGCCCCACCGGTTACAATGAGCAGTTCTTC | NA | once | TRBJ2-1 | 13 | TRBV28
CASGLVMGQNNEKLFF | NA | NA | few | TRBJ1-4 | 16 | TRBV12-5
CASSYGLASVSYEQYF | TGTGCCAGCAGCTACGGACTAGCGTCAGTTTCCTACGAGCAGTACTTC | TRBD2 | NA | TRBJ2-7 | 16 | TRBV5-6
CASSPSSGRDNEQFF | TGTGCCAGCTCACCTTCTAGCGGGAGGGACAATGAGCAGTTCTTC | TRBD2 | NA | TRBJ2-1 | 15 | TRBV18
CASSKHGISGVGELFF | TGTGCCAGCAGTAAACACGGGATCAGTGGCGTAGGGGAGCTGTTTTTT | NA | NA | TRBJ2-2 | 16 | TRBV6-4
CASSQALGTGGSEQYF | TGCGCCAGCAGCCAAGCCCTCGGGACAGGGGGCTCCGAGCAGTACTTC | TRBD1 | NA | TRBJ2-7 | 16 | TRBV4-1
CASSEERDRDQPQHF | TGTGCCAGCAGTGAAGAGAGGGACAGGGATCAGCCCCAGCATTTT | TRBD1 | few | TRBJ1-5 | 15 | TRBV6-1
CAWRTTGDTGELFF | TGTGCCTGGAGGACGACAGGGGACACCGGGGAGCTGTTTTTT | TRBD1 | NA | TRBJ2-2 | 14 | TRBV30
CASSPQGGQPQHF | TGTGCCAGCAGCCCCCAGGGAGGACAGCCCCAGCATTTT | NA | NA | TRBJ1-5 | 13 | TRBV14
CASSSRTNHGYTF | TGTGCCAGCAGTTCACGGACAAACCATGGCTACACCTTC | NA | NA | TRBJ1-2 | 13 | TRBV28
CATKGGPNSYEQYF | TGTGCCACTAAAGGGGGACCTAACTCCTACGAGCAGTACTTC | NA | few | TRBJ2-7 | 14 | TRBV28
CASSQEGQALNQPQHF | TGCGCCAGCAGCCAAGAGGGGCAGGCCTTAAATCAGCCCCAGCATTTT | NA | NA | TRBJ1-5 | 16 | TRBV4-1
CASSLDRDQPQHF | TGTGCCAGCAGCTTGGACAGGGATCAGCCCCAGCATTTT | NA | NA | TRBJ1-5 | 13 | TRBV5-4
CASSLAGQGAIDSYNEQFF | TGTGCCAGCAGCTTGGCCGGGCAGGGGGCGATTGACTCCTACAATGAGCAGTTCTTC | TRBD1 | NA | TRBJ2-1 | 19 | TRBV5-8
CASSKSWVKTSGTPYEQYF | TGTGCCAGCAGCAAATCTTGGGTAAAGACTAGCGGGACCCCCTACGAGCAGTACTTC | NA | once | TRBJ2-7 | 19 | TRBV21-1
CASSFREHNEKLFF | TGTGCCAGCAGTTTTCGGGAACATAATGAAAAACTGTTTTTT | NA | NA | TRBJ1-4 | 14 | TRBV28
CATSRDRGGSPYNEQFF | TGTGCCACCAGCAGAGATCGCGGCGGGAGTCCCTACAATGAGCAGTTCTTC | TRBD2 | NA | TRBJ2-1 | 17 | TRBV15
CASSAGLADPYEQYF | TGTGCCAGCAGCGCTGGACTAGCGGACCCTTACGAGCAGTACTTC | TRBD2 | NA | TRBJ2-7 | 15 | TRBV27
CSVDRAHNEQFF | TGCAGCGTTGACAGGGCCCACAATGAGCAGTTCTTC | NA | NA | TRBJ2-1 | 12 | TRBV29-1
CASSSLAGALDEQFF | TGTGCCAGCAGCTCACTAGCGGGAGCCCTTGATGAGCAGTTCTTC | TRBD2 | NA | TRBJ2-1 | 15 | TRBV7-2
CASSHGFGGGAADTQYF | TGTGCCAGCAGCCACGGGTTTGGCGGGGGGGCTGCAGATACGCAGTATTTT | TRBD2 | NA | TRBJ2-3 | 17 | TRBV7-2
CASRGRGTEGSPLHF | TGTGCCAGCAGGGGCAGGGGAACCGAGGGGTCACCCCTCCACTTT | NA | NA | TRBJ1-6 | 15 | TRBV11-2
CASSRGQAPGYGYTF | TGTGCCAGCAGTCGGGGACAGGCCCCTGGCTATGGCTACACCTTC | TRBD1 | NA | TRBJ1-2 | 15 | TRBV28
CAWSRGLAGLKTQYF | TGTGCCTGGAGTAGAGGACTAGCGGGACTTAAGACCCAGTACTTC | TRBD2 | NA | TRBJ2-5 | 15 | TRBV30
CASSIGRQGASNYGYTF | TGTGCCAGTAGTATCGGCCGACAGGGGGCGTCCAACTATGGCTACACCTTC | TRBD1 | NA | TRBJ1-2 | 17 | TRBV19
CASSLAETQYF | TGTGCCAGCAGCTTGGCTGAGACCCAGTACTTC | NA | NA | TRBJ2-5 | 11 | TRBV5-6
CASSSPPGIRNTIYF | TGTGCCAGCAGTTCGCCCCCAGGGATCAGAAACACCATATATTTT | NA | few | TRBJ1-3 | 15 | TRBV28
CASSQDSGTENYGYTF | TGTGCCAGCAGCCAAGATTCCGGGACAGAAAACTATGGCTACACCTTC | TRBD1 | NA | TRBJ1-2 | 16 | TRBV14
CARKDSGPSYSPLHF | TGTGCCAGGAAAGATTCAGGGCCGTCCTATTCACCCCTCCACTTT | NA | NA | TRBJ1-6 | 15 | TRBV9
CASGDSRGKNIQYF | TGTGCCAGCGGGGACAGTCGGGGCAAAAACATTCAGTACTTC | TRBD1 | NA | TRBJ2-4 | 14 | TRBV6-6
CAVRRGSDGTGELFF | TGTGCCGTACGGCGGGGGTCCGATGGCACCGGGGAGCTGTTTTTT | TRBD2 | NA | TRBJ2-2 | 15 | TRBV27
CASSLMRGRGDGYTF | TGTGCCAGCAGCCTTATGCGGGGCAGGGGGGATGGCTACACCTTC | TRBD1 | NA | TRBJ1-2 | 15 | TRBV28
CAWSVRGERYEQYF | TGTGCCTGGAGTGTACGTGGGGAGAGGTACGAGCAGTACTTC | NA | NA | TRBJ2-7 | 14 | TRBV30
CASSYCGGQGGNEQYF | TGTGCCAGCAGTTACTGTGGGGGACAGGGGGGGAACGAGCAGTACTTC | TRBD1 | once | TRBJ2-7 | 16 | TRBV6-6
CASSSLRLEEELGAFF | TGTGCCAGCAGCTCCCTCCGATTAGAGGAGGAGTTAGGAGCTTTCTTT | NA | NA | TRBJ1-1 | 16 | TRBV11-2
CASSRRQGTISYNEQFF | TGCGCCAGCAGCCGAAGACAGGGAACTATTTCCTACAATGAGCAGTTCTTC | TRBD1 | few | TRBJ2-1 | 17 | TRBV4-3
CAWSATGFTEAFF | TGTGCCTGGAGTGCGACAGGGTTCACTGAAGCTTTCTTT | TRBD1 | NA | TRBJ1-1 | 13 | TRBV30